Listed below are T cell receptor beta chains from one sample, sequenced in a study of cytomegalovirus exposure and HLA in healthy donors. Profiling relied on immunoSEQ multiplex PCR, and the TCRdb table lists in-frame clones only, not all of them. The table has more than 150,000 clones, 75% to 85% seen once. The sequenced material came from PBMCs. The receptors were gathered from a man aged 18-30 years in good health and CMV-seronegative. The CDR3 runs from the conserved cysteine through the conserved F or W. Fields, in order: V gene, clone size, J gene, D gene, CDR3 DNA, CDR3 protein. A D gene is named only where the DNA matches it firmly. For some rows the clone size is stated as once, few or many, or as a class when expanded; others skip it.

V: TRBV25-1; size: NA; J: TRBJ1-2; D: NA; DNA: TGTGCCAGCAAAGAGGAGGGCTACACCTTC; CDR3: CASKEEGYTF
V: TRBV7-7; size: NA; J: TRBJ2-3; D: TRBD1; DNA: TGTGCTAGCAGCCCGGGGACAGGGCGAACAGATACGCAGTATTTT; CDR3: CASSPGTGRTDTQYF
V: TRBV30; size: NA; J: TRBJ1-4; D: NA; DNA: TGTGCCTGGAGTGAGGGGCACAGTGTATCGAATGAAAAACTGTTTTTT; CDR3: CAWSEGHSVSNEKLFF
V: TRBV6-1; size: few; J: TRBJ1-1; D: TRBD1; DNA: TGTGCCTACGGACAGGCGATTAACACTGAAGCTTTCTTT; CDR3: CAYGQAINTEAFF
V: TRBV2; size: NA; J: TRBJ2-7; D: TRBD2; DNA: TGTGCCAGCCAGACGTGGGGGGGTCAGTACGAGCAGTACTTC; CDR3: CASQTWGGQYEQYF
V: TRBV30; size: NA; J: TRBJ1-3; D: TRBD1; DNA: TGTGCCTGGGGTACCGGGACAGGATTCTATGGAAACACCATATATTTT; CDR3: CAWGTGTGFYGNTIYF
V: TRBV9; size: NA; J: TRBJ2-1; D: TRBD1; DNA: TGTGCCAGCAGCGTCGGGACAGTATCTTTAGGCTCTAATGAGCAGTTCTTC; CDR3: CASSVGTVSLGSNEQFF
V: TRBV7-6; size: NA; J: TRBJ2-7; D: NA; DNA: TGTGCCAGCAGCCCCAACGGACAGCCCGCCCTCTACGAGCAGTACTTC; CDR3: CASSPNGQPALYEQYF
V: TRBV11-2; size: NA; J: TRBJ2-3; D: NA; DNA: TGTGCCAGCAGCTTAGATGGAGGCACAGATACGCAGTATTTT; CDR3: CASSLDGGTDTQYF
V: TRBV25-1; size: NA; J: TRBJ2-1; D: TRBD2; DNA: TGTGCCAGCAGTGCCATGACTAGCCCTTGGTATGAGCAGTTCTTC; CDR3: CASSAMTSPWYEQFF
V: TRBV27; size: few; J: TRBJ2-7; D: NA; DNA: TGTGCCAGCAGCCTAACTGGCTCCTACGAGCAGTACTTC; CDR3: CASSLTGSYEQYF
V: TRBV11-2; size: NA; J: TRBJ2-5; D: TRBD1; DNA: TGTGCCAGCAGCCAGGACAGGGCAGGAAAGACCCAGTACTTC; CDR3: CASSQDRAGKTQYF
V: TRBV19; size: few; J: TRBJ2-4; D: NA; DNA: TGTGCCAGTAGTCTTTCCTGGGCCGGGGTAGGGGCCAAAAACATTCAGTACTTC; CDR3: CASSLSWAGVGAKNIQYF
V: TRBV6-6; size: NA; J: TRBJ1-2; D: TRBD1; DNA: TGTGCCAGCAGTGACAGGGGGCAAGGAGGCTACACCTTC; CDR3: CASSDRGQGGYTF
V: TRBV4-3; size: NA; J: TRBJ2-2; D: NA; DNA: TGCGCCAGCAGCCAAGATTCTGCGACAGGCGAGACCGGGGAGCTGTTTTTT; CDR3: CASSQDSATGETGELFF
V: TRBV18; size: NA; J: TRBJ2-1; D: NA; DNA: TGTGCCAGCTCACCACCGTCGGGCTCCTACAATGAGCAGTTCTTC; CDR3: CASSPPSGSYNEQFF
V: TRBV6-6; size: NA; J: TRBJ1-1; D: NA; DNA: TGTGCCAGCCGCTCGAGGGATTCTAACACTGAAGCTTTCTTT; CDR3: CASRSRDSNTEAFF
V: TRBV5-6; size: NA; J: TRBJ1-2; D: TRBD1; DNA: TGTGCCAGCAGCCGGGCGACAGGGGAGGGCTATGGCTACACCTTC; CDR3: CASSRATGEGYGYTF
V: TRBV9; size: few; J: TRBJ1-1; D: NA; DNA: TGTGCCAGCAGCCCTCGACACCAGATGAACACTGAAGCTTTCTTT; CDR3: CASSPRHQMNTEAFF
V: TRBV15; size: NA; J: TRBJ1-5; D: TRBD1; DNA: TGTGCCACCAGCAGAGTCGGGACAGGGGGCAATCAGCCCCAGCATTTT; CDR3: CATSRVGTGGNQPQHF
V: TRBV25-1; size: NA; J: TRBJ1-3; D: TRBD1; DNA: TGTGCCAGCAGCCGTGTGGGGGACAGCTCTGGAAACACCATATATTTT; CDR3: CASSRVGDSSGNTIYF
V: TRBV18; size: once; J: TRBJ1-2; D: TRBD1; DNA: TGTGCCAGCTCACCCAAGGGGGCTGACTATGGCTACACCTTC; CDR3: CASSPKGADYGYTF
V: TRBV5-6; size: NA; J: TRBJ1-2; D: NA; DNA: TGTGCCAGCAGCCTCCGGGAGGGGGTTGGGTGGTATGGCTACACCTTC; CDR3: CASSLREGVGWYGYTF
V: TRBV30; size: NA; J: TRBJ2-1; D: NA; DNA: TGTGCCTGGAGTAGGGGCCAGTATTACAATGAGCAGTTCTTC; CDR3: CAWSRGQYYNEQFF
V: TRBV7-9; size: NA; J: TRBJ2-1; D: TRBD2; DNA: TGTGCCAGCAGCTCAACTAAAACGGGACTAGCGGGTTTCCATGAGCAGTTCTTC; CDR3: CASSSTKTGLAGFHEQFF
V: TRBV23-1; size: NA; J: TRBJ1-5; D: NA; DNA: TGCGCCAGCAGTCCTCTGAATCAGAATCAGCCCCAGCATTTT; CDR3: CASSPLNQNQPQHF
V: TRBV4-3; size: once; J: TRBJ1-2; D: NA; DNA: TGCGCCAGCAGCCCCGAGGCCGGTACTAACTATGGCTACACCTTC; CDR3: CASSPEAGTNYGYTF
V: TRBV9; size: NA; J: TRBJ2-2; D: NA; DNA: TGTGCCAGCAGCGTAGCGGGAACGAACACCGGGGAGCTGTTTTTT; CDR3: CASSVAGTNTGELFF
V: TRBV25-1; size: NA; J: TRBJ2-4; D: NA; DNA: TGTGCCAGCAGTGACTCGAGTTGGAGAGGAACCATTCAGTACTTC; CDR3: CASSDSSWRGTIQYF
V: TRBV6-6; size: once; J: TRBJ1-6; D: TRBD1; DNA: TGTGCCGCGGGACAGCATAATTCACCCCTCCACTTT; CDR3: CAAGQHNSPLHF
V: TRBV10-3; size: NA; J: TRBJ2-1; D: TRBD1; DNA: TGTGCCATCAGTGAGACAGGGGCTGGCTACAATGAGCAGTTCTTC; CDR3: CAISETGAGYNEQFF
V: TRBV6-5; size: NA; J: TRBJ1-2; D: TRBD1; DNA: TGTGCCAGCAGGACAGGGCCGCGCTATGGCTACACCTTC; CDR3: CASRTGPRYGYTF
V: TRBV7-2; size: NA; J: TRBJ1-5; D: NA; DNA: TGTGCCAGCAGCCCGGGGGGGAGCAATCAGCCCCAGCATTTT; CDR3: CASSPGGSNQPQHF
V: TRBV19; size: few; J: TRBJ1-2; D: NA; DNA: TGTGCCAGTAGTATCCAGTCAGGAGGTAACTATGGCTACACCTTC; CDR3: CASSIQSGGNYGYTF
V: TRBV6-5; size: NA; J: TRBJ1-2; D: NA; DNA: TGTGCCAGCAGTTACGGGGCCTCTGGCTACACCTTC; CDR3: CASSYGASGYTF
V: TRBV13; size: NA; J: TRBJ1-1; D: TRBD1; DNA: TGTGCCAGCAGCTTAGGGCAGGGGGACACTGAAGCTTTCTTT; CDR3: CASSLGQGDTEAFF
V: TRBV18; size: few; J: TRBJ1-1; D: TRBD1; DNA: TGTGCCAGCTCACCAGCGGGACAGCCGAACACTGAAGCTTTCTTT; CDR3: CASSPAGQPNTEAFF
V: TRBV27; size: NA; J: TRBJ1-2; D: NA; DNA: TGTGCCAGCAGTCCCTATCGATTGGGGGGGCAGGTTACCTCTAACTATGGCTACACCTTC; CDR3: CASSPYRLGGQVTSNYGYTF
V: TRBV9; size: NA; J: TRBJ1-1; D: TRBD1; DNA: TGTGCCAGCAGCGCCCGGACAGGGGGAGTCACTGAAGCTTTCTTT; CDR3: CASSARTGGVTEAFF
V: TRBV29-1; size: NA; J: TRBJ1-2; D: NA; DNA: TGCAGCGTTGAGGGACTGGGCAATGGCTACACCTTC; CDR3: CSVEGLGNGYTF
V: TRBV10-3; size: NA; J: TRBJ2-5; D: NA; DNA: TGTGCCATCAGTGACGGACGGGCCAGGAGGGAGACCCAGTACTTC; CDR3: CAISDGRARRETQYF
V: TRBV9; size: NA; J: TRBJ2-5; D: TRBD2; DNA: TGTGCCAGCAGCGCACAACTAGCGGGGGGGCCGGAGACCCAGTACTTC; CDR3: CASSAQLAGGPETQYF
V: TRBV7-9; size: once; J: TRBJ2-1; D: NA; DNA: TGTGCCAGCAGCTTAGCGGGACCCGGTACTAGCAACAATGAGCAGTTCTTC; CDR3: CASSLAGPGTSNNEQFF
V: TRBV2; size: NA; J: TRBJ1-5; D: TRBD1; DNA: TGTGCCAGCAGAGGACAGGGGGGGAGCAATCAGCCCCAGCATTTT; CDR3: CASRGQGGSNQPQHF
V: TRBV2; size: NA; J: TRBJ1-5; D: TRBD1; DNA: TGTGCCAGCAGCCAATCACGGACAGGCTACAATCAGCCCCAGCATTTT; CDR3: CASSQSRTGYNQPQHF
V: TRBV6-1; size: NA; J: TRBJ2-4; D: TRBD2; DNA: TGTGCCAGCAGTGAAGAGGCGGGGGGGCGAAACATTCAGTACTTC; CDR3: CASSEEAGGRNIQYF
V: TRBV18; size: NA; J: TRBJ2-7; D: NA; DNA: TGTGCCAGCTCCCCCCGGGACATAGTATCCTACGAGCAGTACTTC; CDR3: CASSPRDIVSYEQYF
V: TRBV4-1; size: NA; J: TRBJ1-5; D: NA; DNA: TGCGCCAGCAGCCGGTCCGGGATTCGTAATCAGCCCCAGCATTTT; CDR3: CASSRSGIRNQPQHF